This entry lists 32 T cell receptor beta chains sequenced from one sample in a study of blood T cell repertoires in COVID-19. Here immunoSEQ multiplex PCR was the method, and the copy in TCRdb shows in-frame clones only, minus some. The sample contains nearly 90,000 clones, 80% to 90% of which appear only once. The sequencing input was peripheral blood. The receptors were sampled from a man older than 75 with acute or convalescent COVID-19.

V is TRBV5-1 and J is TRBJ2-5; D might be TRBD1 (6 bases). The CDR3 runs to 14 residues. Trimming pared 2 bases from V and 5 bases from J, leaving 13 bases between. Looked up from germline, CDR1 is SGHRS and CDR2 is YFSETQ. CDR3 loop: CASSLPGQQETQYF. CDR3 bases: TGCGCCAGCAGCTTACCGGGACAACAGGAGACCCAGTACTTC.

The chain joins TRBV20-1 to TRBJ1-4; D possibly corresponds to TRBD1 (6 bases). The germline V gene encodes CDR1 DFQATT and CDR2 SNEGSKA (reference sequence). The CDR3 consists of 13 residues. Between the trimmed V and J ends, which lost 3 bases and 8 bases, there was a span of 13 bases. CDR3 nucleotide sequence: TGCAGTGCTAGTGCCGGGACACTGGAAAAACTGTTTTTT. It yields the protein CSASAGTLEKLFF.

CDR3 sequence: CASSPPGLAGRNEQFF. CDR3 nucleotide sequence: TGTGCCAGCTCACCACCGGGACTAGCGGGTAGGAATGAGCAGTTCTTC. The rearrangement uses TRBV18 and TRBJ2-1, with 12 bases aligning to TRBD2. CDR3 length: 16 residues. Germline-derived CDR1 and CDR2 are KGHSH and LQKENI. J was trimmed by 7 bases and V by 0 bases; bases with no gene match: 4.

The chain combines TRBV27 with TRBJ1-5; a possible D gene is TRBD1 (5 bases). Trimming stripped 6 bases from V and 3 bases from J, with 24 bases between. Germline V gives CDR1 MNHEY, CDR2 SMNVEV (reference sequence). This CDR3 is built from 18 residues. CDR3 sequence (DNA): TGTGCCAGCAGATCCCCGATTTTAGGGCAGGGTTCCAATCAGCCCCAGCATTTT. Encoded protein: CASRSPILGQGSNQPQHF.

DNA of the CDR3: TGTGCCAGTAGTATAATTGGCCAGGATCGGAACACCGGGGAGCTGTTTTTT. Its protein product is CASSIIGQDRNTGELFF. The chain employs TRBV19 and TRBJ2-2, with D unresolved. This CDR3 is built from 17 residues. Germline CDR1 LNHDA, CDR2 SQIVND (reference sequence). V lost 2 bases and J lost 1, with 14 bases in between.

V is TRBV18 and J is TRBJ2-3, with 10 bases identical to TRBD2. There are 14 residues in the CDR3. Trimming removed 6 bases from V and 1 base from J; junction bases left unmatched: 1. Germline loops: CDR1 KGHSH, CDR2 LQKENI. The CDR3 DNA sequence: TGTGCCAGCTCCGGGACTAGCGGCACAGATACGCAGTATTTT. It yields the protein CASSGTSGTDTQYF. Variable domain in full (rest from reference TRBV18 and TRBJ2-3): NAGVMQNPRHLVRRRGQEARLRCSPMKGHSHVYWYRQLPEEGLKFMVYLQKENIIDESGMPKERFSAEFPKEGPSILRIQQVVRGDSAAYFCASSGTSGTDTQYFGPGTRLTVL.

The rearrangement links TRBV29-1 to TRBJ1-2, with TRBD1 as a possible D gene (5 bases). This CDR3 region has 11 residues. Trimming cost V 7 bases and J 7 bases, with 13 bases left between them. Germline assignment: CDR1 SQVTM and CDR2 ANQGSEA. DNA for the CDR3: TGCAGCGCTGGCCAGGGCTCTGGCTACACCTTC. As protein: CSAGQGSGYTF. Together with reference TRBV29-1 and TRBJ1-2, the CDR3 gives the full variable domain: SAVISQKPSRDICQRGTSLTIQCQVDSQVTMMFWYRQQPGQSLTLIATANQGSEATYESGFVIDKFPISRPNLTFSTLTVSNMSPEDSSIYLCSAGQGSGYTFGSGTRLTVV.

The chain recombines TRBV6-5 with TRBJ2-7, with D possibly being TRBD1 (5 bases). The CDR3 runs 13 residues. V lost 8 bases to trimming and J lost 3 bases, with 14 bases between them. Germline V lookup: CDR1 MNHEY, CDR2 SVGAGI. The CDR3 region has the DNA TGTGCCAGCGGGGTAGACAGATACTACGAGCAGTACTTC. Its protein is CASGVDRYYEQYF.

The chain has TRBV12-3 or TRBV12-4 and TRBJ1-2, with D perhaps matching TRBD1 (6 bases). The V end lost 8 bases, the J end lost 7 bases, and 17 bases lay between the germline ends. This CDR3 contains 13 residues. CDR3 loop: CASDSGTGFGYTF. The CDR3 DNA sequence: TGTGCCAGCGATTCGGGTACAGGGTTTGGCTACACCTTC.

This rearrangement joins TRBV21-1 to TRBJ2-2; the table names TRBD2, a call not compared with the DNA. TRBV21-1 is a pseudogene. This CDR3 region has 19 residues. CDR3 nucleotide sequence: TGTGCCAGCAGCAAAGAAGATACTAGCGGTTTCTCGAACACCGGGGAGCTGTTTTTT. Protein: CASSKEDTSGFSNTGELFF.

The rearrangement links TRBV2 to TRBJ1-5, with TRBD1 matching 9 bases. Per the germline V gene, CDR1 is SNHLY and CDR2 is FYNNEI. V lost 6 bases to trimming and J lost 4 bases; unmatched junction nucleotides: 4. The CDR3 covers 14 residues. CDR3 sequence (DNA): TGTGCCAGCAGCGGCGGGACAGGGAATCAGCCCCAGCATTTT. Translation gives CASSGGTGNQPQHF.

This chain joins TRBV2 and TRBJ1-1; 7 nucleotides align to TRBD1. CDR3 length equals 18 residues. The germline V gene encodes CDR1 SNHLY and CDR2 FYNNEI. The junction had 14 bases not matched to a gene; V was cut back by 0 bases and J by 4 bases. The CDR3, as DNA: TGTGCCAGCAGTGAAGCGCCTCGACAGGGCTCGGGAAGCACTGAAGCTTTCTTT. Its translation is CASSEAPRQGSGSTEAFF.

This rearrangement joins TRBV10-2 to TRBJ1-6; the D gene is possibly TRBD1 (6 bases). V was pared by 5 bases and J by 4 bases, with 12 bases between. Per germline, CDR1 WSHSY and CDR2 SAAADI. The CDR3 has 15 amino acids. The CDR3 DNA follows: TGCGCCAGCAGTAAGGGGGTATCGTATAATTCACCCCTCCACTTT. It encodes CASSKGVSYNSPLHF.

This chain uses TRBV25-1 with TRBJ1-1; D gene ambiguous. Trimming stripped 2 bases from V and 3 bases from J, with 7 bases between. Germline V gene sequence: CDR1 MGHDK, CDR2 SYGVNS. This CDR3 comprises 13 residues. Here the CDR3 DNA reads TGTGCCAGCAGTGAAGCAGGATACACTGAAGCTTTCTTT. Amino acids: CASSEAGYTEAFF.

The chain couples TRBV20-1 to TRBJ1-1; D perhaps matches TRBD1 (5 bases). Germline V CDR1 and CDR2: DFQATT, SNEGSKA (reference sequence). V was trimmed by 5 bases and J by 4 bases, leaving 8 bases between them. This CDR3 has 11 amino acids. CDR3 DNA: TGCAGTGCTCCGGGACTCACTGAAGCTTTCTTT. It yields the protein CSAPGLTEAFF.

The J gene is TRBJ2-1, the V gene TRBV7-9; 10 nucleotides line up with TRBD2. V was clipped by 7 bases and J by 5 bases; unmatched bases: 5. Germline CDR1 and CDR2: SEHNR and FQNEAQ (reference sequence). The CDR3 runs to 14 residues. The CDR3 loop is CASTTGTSDNEQFF. CDR3 nucleotide sequence: TGTGCCAGCACGACCGGGACTAGCGACAATGAGCAGTTCTTC.

V and J are TRBV5-1 and TRBJ2-1; 7 nucleotides agree with TRBD2. The CDR3 has 15 amino acids. J gave up 7 bases and V 6 bases, and 13 bases lay outside the gene matches. In germline, CDR1 is SGHRS, CDR2 YFSETQ. CDR3 nucleotide sequence: TGCGCCAGCAACCCGGCGGCGGGAGCGGGAAATGAGCAGTTCTTC. Amino acids: CASNPAAGAGNEQFF.

This clone was observed a few times. The genes are TRBV14 and TRBJ2-2; D is undetermined. Germline V gene lookup returns CDR1 SGHDN and CDR2 FVKESK. V was trimmed by 5 bases and J by 6 bases, leaving 7 bases between them. The CDR3 has 12 residues. The CDR3 DNA reads as TGTGCCAGCAGCGCTACCCCCGGGGAGCTGTTTTTT. Its translation: CASSATPGELFF. Combining the CDR3 with reference TRBV14 and TRBJ2-2 gives the whole variable domain EAGVTQFPSHSVIEKGQTVTLRCDPISGHDNLYWYRRVMGKEIKFLLHFVKESKQDESGMPNNRFLAERTGGTYSTLKVQPAELEDSGVYFCASSATPGELFFGEGSRLTVL.

The chain carries TRBV19 and TRBJ1-1; 9 nucleotides line up with TRBD1. Germline CDR1 is LNHDA and CDR2 is SQIVND (reference sequence). CDR3 size: 14 residues. Trimming took 4 bases from V and 11 from J; bases not matched to a gene: 11. Here the CDR3 reads CASSTTGQGRGAFF. CDR3 in DNA: TGTGCCAGTAGTACGACTGGACAGGGGAGGGGGGCTTTCTTT.

Turning to this clone: The same CDR3 arises from other DNA sequences in this sample as well. The chain links TRBV5-3 to TRBJ1-1, with a weak D call TRBD1 (5 bases). TRBV5-3 is flagged as an ORF with uncertain function. The CDR3 length is 14 residues. Trimming left V 0 bases short and J 1 base short, with 7 bases between. The CDR3 is CARSLDRRNTEAFF. CDR3 coding DNA: TGTGCCAGAAGCTTGGACAGGAGGAACACTGAAGCTTTCTTT.

This clone was seen once. As DNA, the CDR3 is TGTGCCAGCAGCACTACTTCTAAGTACGAGCAGTACTTC. Its protein is CASSTTSKYEQYF. The rearrangement links TRBV6-2 or TRBV6-3 to TRBJ2-7; D is unclear. This CDR3 has 13 amino acids. In germline, CDR1 is MNHEY, CDR2 SVGEGT. Between the trimmed V and J ends, which lost 6 bases and 4 bases, there was a span of 13 bases.

This clone was observed once. J is TRBJ2-3 and V is TRBV18; D is perhaps TRBD2 (6 bases). V was cut by 1 base and J by 1 base, with 15 bases left in between. Per the germline V gene, CDR1 is KGHSH and CDR2 is LQKENI. The CDR3 covers 17 residues. CDR3 residues: CASSPLASREGTDTQYF. As DNA, the CDR3 is TGTGCCAGCTCACCACTTGCGTCCAGGGAGGGCACAGATACGCAGTATTTT.

The V call is TRBV11-2, the J call TRBJ2-3; 12 bases align to TRBD2. V was pared by 9 bases and J by 4 bases, with 11 bases of the junction left unmatched. Germline V CDR1 and CDR2: SGHAT, FQNNGV. This CDR3 is 16 amino acids long. CDR3 loop: CASTPTGTSGSDTQYF. The CDR3 nucleotides read TGTGCCAGTACCCCCACCGGGACTAGCGGGTCAGATACGCAGTATTTT.

The V call is TRBV6-6, the J call TRBJ2-3, with TRBD2 identical over 7 bases. The CDR3 has 17 amino acids. The ends lost 5 bases at V and 4 bases at J; junction bases unmatched: 15. CDR1 MNHNY and CDR2 SVGAGI come from the germline V gene (reference sequence). The CDR3 sequence: CASSPPTMSGTSDTQYF. CDR3 coding DNA: TGTGCCAGCAGTCCACCGACTATGAGCGGGACCTCAGATACGCAGTATTTT.

The rearrangement links TRBV7-9 to TRBJ1-3, with D hard to call. Germline V gives CDR1 SEHNR, CDR2 FQNEAQ (reference sequence). V lost 3 bases and J lost 1, with 7 bases in between. The CDR3 loop spans 14 amino acids. The CDR3: CASSFDGSGNTIYF. CDR3 sequence (DNA): TGTGCCAGCAGCTTCGACGGGTCTGGAAACACCATATATTTT.

The chain combines TRBV9 with TRBJ2-2; D not certain. Trimming removed 4 bases from V and 1 base from J, with 2 bases in between. The V gene's germline CDR1 is SGDLS and CDR2 YYNGEE. The CDR3 runs 12 residues. DNA for the CDR3: TGTGCCAGCAGCCTGAACACCGGGGAGCTGTTTTTT. This codes for CASSLNTGELFF.

The chain uses TRBV11-3 and TRBJ1-1, with D possibly matching TRBD1 (5 bases). This CDR3 contains 14 residues. Germline V gene sequence: CDR1 SGHNT, CDR2 YENEEA. With 2 bases removed from V and 4 bases from J, the gap between germline ends came to 11 bases. As DNA, the CDR3 is TGTGCCAGCAGCTTACGGGGGACCGGCACTGAAGCTTTCTTT. Residues: CASSLRGTGTEAFF.

This chain joins TRBV6-5 and TRBJ1-5, with D unresolved. This CDR3 has 14 amino acids. Trimming removed 6 bases from V and 5 bases from J, with 14 bases in between. Germline V CDR1 and CDR2: MNHEY, SVGAGI. The CDR3 here is CASRRARPDQPQHF. For the CDR3, the DNA is TGTGCCAGCAGGAGGGCCCGACCGGATCAGCCCCAGCATTTT.

The chain couples TRBV5-5 to TRBJ1-5; no reliable D call. Trimming cost V 0 bases and J 7 bases, with 17 bases left between them. Germline V gene lookup returns CDR1 SGHKS and CDR2 YYEKEE (reference sequence). There are 16 residues in the CDR3. CDR3: CASSLEGRRLGQPQHF. CDR3 in DNA: TGTGCCAGCAGCTTGGAAGGGAGGAGGCTGGGGCAGCCCCAGCATTTT.

This clone was observed a handful of times. This chain connects TRBV2 to TRBJ1-1, with D perhaps matching TRBD1 (5 bases). The V gene's germline CDR1 is SNHLY and CDR2 FYNNEI. The V end lost 8 bases, the J end lost 7 bases, and 20 bases lay between the germline ends. The CDR3 has 14 amino acids. CDR3 protein: CASSLGRVGIEAFF. CDR3 DNA sequence: TGTGCCAGCTCACTCGGCAGGGTAGGGATTGAAGCTTTCTTT.

The V call is TRBV3-1 (or the pseudogene TRBV3-2), the J call TRBJ2-3; D is perhaps TRBD2 (6 bases). The CDR3 has 16 amino acids. V lost 5 bases, J lost 2 bases, and 17 bases lay in between. In germline, CDR1 is LGHDT, CDR2 YNNKEL (reference sequence). This chain's CDR3 is CASSGRTTGPTDTQYF. The CDR3 coding sequence is TGTGCCAGCAGCGGTAGGACTACCGGGCCCACAGATACGCAGTATTTT.

There are a few counts of this clone. V gene TRBV6-6 combines with J gene TRBJ1-1; the D is unclear. Per the germline V gene, CDR1 is MNHNY and CDR2 is SVGAGI (reference sequence). CDR3 length: 14 residues. V dropped 0 bases and J dropped 2 bases, with 7 bases sitting between them. The DNA of the CDR3 is TGTGCCAGCAGTTACTCGGGAGTTAACACTGAAGCTTTCTTT. This encodes CASSYSGVNTEAFF.